This T cell receptor (beta chain) was captured in a study of shared clonotypes between healthy human individuals. Findings of the study overall: The study sampled only blood, and tissue repertoires likely differ. Sharing across several donors was seen in roughly 5.2% of naive CD4 clonotypes.

Notes on this clone: Its antigen is as yet unknown.

The CDR3 spans 13 residues. The germline CDR1 and CDR2 sequences are SQVTM and ANQGSEA. V was pared by 4 bases and J by 4 bases, with 11 bases between. The naive CD8 subset, CD45RO-negative cells positively selected for CCR7, excluded terminally differentiated effector memory CD45RA+ cells. Among the donors, all were Caucasian adults who lived in Nashville, Tennessee. The assay was immunoSEQ multiplex PCR, and TCRdb's table has in-frame clones only and misses some. Of some 1,900,000 clones in the sample, about 95% were seen once. This sequence joins TRBV29-1 and TRBJ2-1; D could derive from TRBD1 or TRBD2 (5 bases each). This TCR came from a man between 18 and 29 years old in good health. Sequenced material: naive CD8+ T cells sorted from blood. Written as DNA, the CDR3 is TGCAGCGTTGTAGGTTGGGGGTACAATGAGCAGTTCTTC. This gives the protein CSVVGWGYNEQFF.